This TCR beta chain was identified during a study of cytomegalovirus exposure and HLA in healthy donors. Across the study: Caucasian-associated ancestry cluster membership applied to approximately 84% of a few hundred genotyped donors. General study points: Rarity marked most TCR sequences, yet some public TCRs occurred in many donors.

PCR employed 60 Vbeta and 13 Jbeta primers. Profiling relied on immunoSEQ multiplex PCR, and the TCRdb table lists in-frame clones only, not all of them. The table includes about 180,000 clones, 75% to 85% detected once. As to this clone: Antigen unknown.

CDR3 size: 15 residues. V lost 2 bases to trimming and J lost 1 base, with 6 bases between them. CDR1 is MNHEY, CDR2 SVGAGI, per germline. The chain uses TRBV6-5 and TRBJ2-6; no reliable D call. This TCR came from a man aged 18 to 35 in good health and CMV-seronegative. The material sequenced was PBMCs. CDR3 sequence reads: CASSYGQSGANVLTF. CDR3 in DNA: TGTGCCAGCAGTTACGGGCAGTCTGGGGCCAACGTCCTGACTTTC.